These 30 T cell receptor beta chains came from one sample sequenced in a study of shared clonotypes between healthy human individuals. Sequencing used immunoSEQ multiplex PCR; TCRdb keeps in-frame clones, though not all of them. In the table there are about 2 million clones, approximately 95% of which are singletons. CD45RO-negative CD8 cells positively selected for CCR7 made up the naive population, which excluded terminally differentiated effector memory CD45RA+ cells. Sample: naive CD8+ T cells sorted from blood. The receptor set was obtained from a young man in good health.

This clone was counted a single time. The gene calls are TRBV6-5 and TRBJ2-7, with D unclear. V was pared by 6 bases and J by 3 bases, with 12 bases between. CDR3 length: 13 amino acids. The V gene's germline CDR1 is MNHEY and CDR2 SVGAGI. The CDR3 sequence: CASRNGPGYEQYF. CDR3 coding DNA: TGTGCCAGCAGGAATGGACCGGGCTACGAGCAGTACTTC.

This clone was recorded once. This chain joins TRBV4-1 and TRBJ2-2, with TRBD2 identical over 10 bases. CDR3 length: 15 amino acids. V lost 4 bases, J lost 6 bases, and 5 bases stayed unmatched. Germline V lookup: CDR1 MGHRA, CDR2 YSYEKL. The CDR3, as DNA: TGCGCCAGCAGCCCCACTAGCGGGAATGCCGGGGAGCTGTTTTTT. The encoded protein is CASSPTSGNAGELFF.

The chain is built from TRBV6-1 and TRBJ1-6, with D possibly being TRBD1 (5 bases). Trimming left V 3 bases short and J 10 bases short, with 19 bases between. CDR3 length: 16 residues. CDR1 is MNHNS and CDR2 is SASEGT in the germline V gene. As DNA, the CDR3 is TGTGCCAGCAGTGACTTAGGGGTCTCCTGGGAGTCACCCCTCCACTTT. This gives the protein CASSDLGVSWESPLHF.

The chain links TRBV4-3 to TRBJ2-7; D might be TRBD2 (6 bases). The length of the CDR3 is 16 residues. Germline lookup yields CDR1 LGHNA and CDR2 YSLEER. Trimming stripped 3 bases from V and 6 bases from J, with 21 bases between. This CDR3 reads CASSQGVEGALGEQYF. The CDR3 DNA reads TGCGCCAGCAGCCAGGGGGTGGAGGGAGCATTGGGCGAGCAGTACTTC.

The chain is built from TRBV27 and TRBJ2-1, with TRBD2 matching over 8 bases. Germline V lookup: CDR1 MNHEY, CDR2 SMNVEV (reference sequence). The trim removed 3 bases at V and 10 bases at J, leaving 8 bases unmatched. The CDR3 runs to 14 residues. The CDR3 is CASSFGGAIAEQFF. The CDR3 region has the DNA TGTGCCAGCAGTTTCGGGGGGGCGATAGCGGAGCAGTTCTTC.

The chain is built from TRBV29-1 and TRBJ1-2; 7 bases are a match to TRBD1. Trimming removed 2 bases from V and 4 bases from J; junction bases left unmatched: 13. CDR3 size: 16 residues. Per the germline V gene, CDR1 is SQVTM and CDR2 is ANQGSEA. This CDR3 reads CSVETLAGGPTYGYTF. The CDR3 DNA is TGCAGCGTTGAAACATTAGCAGGGGGTCCGACCTATGGCTACACCTTC.

V is TRBV6-5 and J is TRBJ1-2; D is unresolved. CDR1 and CDR2 (germline): MNHEY, SVGAGI. V gave up 2 bases and J gave up 8 bases, with 12 bases separating them. The CDR3 length is 13 residues. The DNA for the CDR3 is TGTGCCAGCAGTTACGGGCCCGTGGGGGGCTACACCTTC. Translation gives CASSYGPVGGYTF.

This chain uses TRBV7-8 with TRBJ1-5, with a weak D call TRBD1 (5 bases). The CDR3 runs to 15 residues. Per the germline V gene, CDR1 is SGHVS and CDR2 is FQNEAQ. V lost 2 bases and J lost 7, with 15 bases in between. The CDR3 spells CASSLLGTVIQPQHF. In DNA form, the CDR3 reads TGTGCCAGCAGCTTACTTGGGACGGTCATACAGCCCCAGCATTTT.

The chain recombines TRBV7-9 with TRBJ1-2; D is unresolved. The CDR3 sequence is 16 residues long. The V end was cut by 5 bases, the J end by 0 bases, with 16 bases between. Germline V gene lookup returns CDR1 SEHNR and CDR2 FQNEAQ (reference sequence). The CDR3 DNA reads as TGTGCCAGCAGCCTCTCTTTGGCTACCACTAACTATGGCTACACCTTC. It yields the protein CASSLSLATTNYGYTF.

The chain combines TRBV30 with TRBJ2-7; maybe TRBD1 (6 bases). V lost 2 bases, J lost 4 bases, and 12 bases lay in between. Germline V gives CDR1 GTSNPN, CDR2 SVGIG (reference sequence). CDR3 size: 13 residues. CDR3 sequence reads: CAWSHGTGYEQYF. CDR3 bases: TGTGCCTGGAGTCACGGAACAGGGTACGAGCAGTACTTC.

V usage is TRBV5-8 and J usage is TRBJ2-5, with D tentatively TRBD2 (5 bases). V lost 2 bases and J lost 5, with 13 bases in between. Looked up from germline, CDR1 is SGHTS and CDR2 is YDEGEE. The CDR3 has 14 residues. The CDR3 protein is CASSFWELGETQYF. In nucleotides, the CDR3 is TGTGCCAGCAGCTTCTGGGAGTTAGGGGAGACCCAGTACTTC.

The chain recombines TRBV7-8 with TRBJ1-3, with D possibly TRBD1 on 6 matching bases. This CDR3 is built from 13 residues. The germline CDR1 and CDR2 sequences are SGHVS and FQNEAQ. The ends were cut back, 5 bases at V and 10 bases at J, with 15 bases in the middle. The CDR3 DNA reads as TGTGCCAGCAGCCCAGATAACAGGGTAACCATATATTTT. It translates to CASSPDNRVTIYF. The whole variable domain, filled in from reference TRBV7-8 and TRBJ1-3, reads GAGVSQSPRYKVAKRGQDVALRCDPISGHVSLFWYQQALGQGPEFLTYFQNEAQLDKSGLPSDRFFAERPEGSVSTLKIQRTQQEDSAVYLCASSPDNRVTIYFGEGSWLTVV.

The V call is TRBV9, the J call TRBJ2-5, with TRBD1 matching over 10 bases. This CDR3 has 17 amino acids. CDR1 is SGDLS and CDR2 is YYNGEE in the germline V gene. V dropped 2 bases and J dropped 5; count of bases not matched to a gene: 12. The CDR3 loop reads CASSVDAGTGAQETQYF. Written as DNA, the CDR3 is TGTGCCAGCAGCGTCGACGCCGGGACAGGGGCCCAGGAGACCCAGTACTTC.

The V gene is TRBV11-2, the J gene TRBJ2-7; D is unclear. Germline loops: CDR1 SGHAT, CDR2 FQNNGV. The CDR3 is made up of 15 amino acids. The ends were cut back, 1 base at V and 2 bases at J, with 12 bases in the middle. The CDR3 sequence: CASSLGVAKTYEQYF. DNA for the CDR3: TGTGCCAGCAGCTTAGGGGTGGCGAAAACCTACGAGCAGTACTTC. The variable domain in full, with the rest retrieved from reference TRBV11-2 and TRBJ2-7, is EAGVAQSPRYKIIEKRQSVAFWCNPISGHATLYWYQQILGQGPKLLIQFQNNGVVDDSQLPKDRFSAERLKGVDSTLKIQPAKLEDSAVYLCASSLGVAKTYEQYFGPGTRLTVT.

To note about this clone: Additional DNA sequences in this sample encode the identical CDR3. CDR3 nucleotide sequence: TGTGCCAGTAGTATAGCAGGCTATGGCTACACCTTC. Protein sequence: CASSIAGYGYTF. The rearrangement links TRBV19 to TRBJ1-2; D uncertain. V lost 1 base, J lost 4 bases, and 4 bases lay in between. The CDR3 consists of 12 residues. The germline CDR1 and CDR2 sequences are LNHDA and SQIVND (reference sequence).

V and J are TRBV27 and TRBJ2-3, with 7 bases identical to TRBD1. V dropped 2 bases and J dropped 1; count of bases not matched to a gene: 9. There are 17 residues in the CDR3. Germline assignment: CDR1 MNHEY and CDR2 SMNVEV (reference sequence). The CDR3 spells CASSLQPGGMGTDTQYF. CDR3 DNA sequence: TGTGCCAGCAGTTTACAGCCAGGGGGAATGGGCACAGATACGCAGTATTTT.

The gene calls are TRBV19 and TRBJ2-7; D gene uncertain. Per germline, CDR1 LNHDA and CDR2 SQIVND (reference sequence). Trimming shortened V by 0 bases and J by 0 bases, and 12 bases separated the two germline ends. There are 16 residues in the CDR3. For the CDR3, the DNA is TGTGCCAGTAGTATAGATCATGGGCAGAGCTCCTACGAGCAGTACTTC. Translation gives CASSIDHGQSSYEQYF.

J is TRBJ2-7 and V is TRBV5-4; D is unclear. Trimming cost V 0 bases and J 5 bases, with 9 bases left between them. Germline loops: CDR1 SGHNT, CDR2 YYREEE (reference sequence). The CDR3 has 13 residues. The chain's CDR3 is CASSLATPHEQYF. The DNA for the CDR3 is TGTGCCAGCAGCTTGGCAACTCCCCACGAGCAGTACTTC.

This rearrangement joins TRBV5-4 to TRBJ2-1; 9 bases are a match to TRBD1. J lost 11 bases, V lost 0 bases, and 12 bases had no gene match. In germline, CDR1 is SGHNT, CDR2 YYREEE (reference sequence). CDR3 size: 16 residues. The CDR3 sequence is CASSLEGTGIIMKQFF. The CDR3 DNA sequence: TGTGCCAGCAGCTTGGAGGGGACAGGGATAATTATGAAGCAGTTCTTC.

This chain joins TRBV7-2 and TRBJ1-6; D is perhaps TRBD1 (6 bases). There are 17 residues in the CDR3. Germline-derived CDR1 and CDR2 are SGHTA and FQGNSA. Trimming cost V 4 bases and J 0 bases, with 13 bases left between them. This CDR3 reads CASSYTGFSSYNSPLHF. For the CDR3, the DNA is TGTGCCAGCAGCTATACAGGGTTTAGCTCCTATAATTCACCCCTCCACTTT.

This clone has a single count. The chain uses TRBV7-2 and TRBJ2-2; weak D call: TRBD2 (6 bases). V was clipped by 2 bases and J by 4 bases, with 14 bases between them. CDR3 size: 16 residues. Germline V CDR1 and CDR2: SGHTA, FQGNSA. CDR3 loop: CASSLPSASSTGELFF. The CDR3 bases are TGTGCCAGCAGCTTACCTAGCGCCTCGAGCACCGGGGAGCTGTTTTTT.

This chain connects TRBV30 to TRBJ1-1; unclear D gene. This CDR3 comprises 12 residues. Per germline, CDR1 GTSNPN and CDR2 SVGIG (reference sequence). The germline V and J ends were trimmed by 0 bases and 10 bases, with 12 bases remaining between them. The CDR3 nucleotides are TGTGCCTGGAGTGTAACGGGGTACGGAGCTTTCTTT. Translating it yields CAWSVTGYGAFF. The full variable domain, in which reference TRBV30 and TRBJ1-1 provide the parts outside the CDR3, is SQTIHQWPATLVQPVGSPLSLECTVEGTSNPNLYWYRQAAGRGLQLLFYSVGIGQISSEVPQNLSASRPQDRQFILSSKKLLLSDSGFYLCAWSVTGYGAFFGQGTRLTVV.

The chain joins TRBV11-2 to TRBJ2-5; 8 bases map to TRBD2. Germline loops: CDR1 SGHAT, CDR2 FQNNGV. The length of the CDR3 is 17 residues. V lost 3 bases and J lost 2; bases outside the gene matches: 11. CDR3: CASSFSGTWGTQETQYF. The CDR3 DNA reads TGTGCCAGCAGCTTTAGCGGGACCTGGGGGACACAAGAGACCCAGTACTTC.

The chain is built from TRBV19 and TRBJ2-5; D gene unclear. The CDR3 has 14 amino acids. Deletions cut 4 bases from V and 0 bases from J, with 9 bases between. Germline V lookup: CDR1 LNHDA, CDR2 SQIVND (reference sequence). The CDR3 reads CASSTYTYQETQYF. The CDR3 bases are TGTGCCAGTAGTACCTACACCTACCAAGAGACCCAGTACTTC.

The chain couples TRBV5-1 to TRBJ1-1; no firm D call. This CDR3 has 8 residues. CDR1 and CDR2 from the germline V gene are SGHRS and YFSETQ. Here the CDR3 reads CPGLGAFF. As DNA, the CDR3 is TGCCCCGGTCTGGGGGCTTTCTTT.

The chain recombines TRBV5-6 with TRBJ1-1; 8 positions agree with TRBD1. This CDR3 spans 19 amino acids. In germline, CDR1 is SGHDT, CDR2 YYEEEE. After removal of 3 bases from V and 1 base from J, the junction contained 17 bases not matched to a gene. This chain's CDR3 is CASSSLIGQGFISNTEAFF. The CDR3 coding sequence is TGTGCCAGCAGCTCCCTGATTGGACAGGGCTTCATATCGAACACTGAAGCTTTCTTT.

The V gene is TRBV4-3, the J gene TRBJ2-1, with 8 bases identical to TRBD2. Germline CDR1 LGHNA, CDR2 YSLEER. Trimming removed 4 bases from V and 7 bases from J; junction bases left unmatched: 12. The CDR3 spans 16 residues. CDR3 loop: CASSPGLAISNNEQFF. The CDR3 DNA reads TGCGCCAGCAGCCCCGGACTAGCCATATCCAATAATGAGCAGTTCTTC.

The CDR3 nucleotides are TGTGCCAGTGGACGGAGCAATCAGCCCCAGCATTTT. Translated, it gives CASGRSNQPQHF. The chain employs TRBV6-1 and TRBJ1-5; D is ambiguous. Germline V gene lookup returns CDR1 MNHNS and CDR2 SASEGT. This CDR3 is 12 amino acids long. V was cut by 9 bases and J by 1 base, with 7 bases left in between.

The chain employs TRBV7-9 and TRBJ1-4, with D tentatively TRBD1 (6 bases). The germline V and J ends were trimmed by 6 bases and 12 bases, with 14 bases remaining between them. CDR1 is SEHNR, CDR2 FQNEAQ, per germline (reference sequence). The CDR3 consists of 12 residues. In nucleotides, the CDR3 is TGTGCCAGCAGATCTACAGGGAAGGAACTGTTTTTT. Protein: CASRSTGKELFF.

Comment on this clone: The sample holds other DNA sequences that translate to the same CDR3. The chain is built from TRBV28 and TRBJ2-3, with TRBD1 matching 9 bases. CDR1 MDHEN and CDR2 SYDVKM come from the germline V gene. The CDR3 extends over 14 amino acids. Losses at the gene ends were 6 bases for V and 4 bases for J; bases not matched to a gene: 5. The CDR3 DNA follows: TGTGCCAGCAGCTACAGGGGGCTGGCAGATACGCAGTATTTT. This sequence encodes CASSYRGLADTQYF.